This record looks at one T cell receptor (beta chain) sequence and its context. Its antigen is as yet unknown. Arm-PCR of CDR3 regions and iRepertoire HTBI primers were used to build TCR beta libraries. As processed by the authors: Throughout the samples, researchers identified fewer than 80 TRBV and 14 TRBJ segments. MiXCR, run by TCRdb on the multiplex PCR reads, gives a single entry per CDR3 protein. These V and J calls derive from TCRdb rather than the authors' analysis. The table records about 620,000 distinct CDR3 sequences, 15% to 20% of them present only once. These data come from a study of regulatory T cells in long-lasting Graves disease. Study overall: For a period under 3 months, newly diagnosed Graves' patients had taken antithyroid drugs.

Study observations and caveats: Reduced TCR diversity was observed in persistent Graves' patients versus newly diagnosed patients.

The CDR3 is 14 residues long. CDR1 is SGHDT and CDR2 is YYEEEE in the germline V gene. V dropped 0 bases and J dropped 7 bases, with 13 bases sitting between them. Time point defined: newly diagnosed GD, antithyroid drugs for less than 3 months. PBMC-extracted RNA yielded the TCR library. The sample was also linked to a second study, of T cells in Graves' hyperthyroidism and ophthalmopathy. Turning to that study: From stable hyperthyroidism, ophthalmopathy was separated by a 13 V-J model.

V gene TRBV5-6 combines with J gene TRBJ1-2; D is perhaps TRBD1 (5 bases). The sequencing here drew on peripheral blood mononuclear cells (PBMCs), taken at new diagnosis, from a patient treated with antithyroid drugs. The TCR comes from a woman younger than 45 with Graves disease. The CDR3 is CASSLDRDLPGYTF. For the CDR3, the DNA is TGTGCCAGCAGCTTGGATCGGGACCTCCCTGGCTACACCTTC.